Presented here are 9 T cell receptor beta chains from one specimen sequenced in a study of blood T cells in healthy people across ages. A second PCR, run for roughly 7 to 12 cycles, used a sample-barcoded 5' primer plus a J-beta primer mix. A single record per CDR3 protein comes from TCRdb applying MiXCR to the 5' RACE reads. The repertoire includes approximately 800,000 distinct CDR3 sequences, less than 60% of them detected once, and around 18% sits in the top ten. The material sequenced was blood. These receptor sequences come from a man of 80 years or more in good health.

The gene calls are TRBV16 and TRBJ2-5; perhaps D is TRBD1 or TRBD2 (5 bases each). The V end lost 0 bases, the J end lost 5 bases, and 16 bases lay between the germline ends. The CDR3 sequence is 16 residues long. Germline V CDR1 and CDR2: KGHSY, FQNENV. CDR3 residues: CASSQSPGPTTETQYF. In DNA form, the CDR3 reads TGTGCCAGCAGCCAATCCCCGGGACCCACTACGGAGACCCAGTACTTC. Full variable domain (outside the CDR3, taken from reference TRBV16 and TRBJ2-5): GEEVAQTPKHLVRGEGQKAKLYCAPIKGHSYVFWYQQVLKNEFKFLISFQNENVFDETGMPKERFSAKCLPNSPCSLEIQATKLEDSAVYFCASSQSPGPTTETQYFGPGTRLLVL.

The chain uses TRBV20-1 and TRBJ2-5, with D possibly matching TRBD1 (5 bases). The CDR3 is 14 amino acids. In germline, CDR1 is DFQATT, CDR2 SNEGSKA (reference sequence). Trimming shortened V by 1 base and J by 2 bases, and 11 bases separated the two germline ends. The CDR3 DNA reads as TGCAGTGCTAGAGGGTTCGACAGACAAGAGACCCAGTACTTC. This translates into CSARGFDRQETQYF.

Turning to this clonotype: This clone may be a read error of a much larger clone one base away. The chain employs TRBV20-1 and TRBJ1-1; D call uncertain. From germline, CDR1 is DFQATT and CDR2 SNEGSKA (reference sequence). The CDR3 covers 12 residues. CDR3 residues: CRARLSASGAFF. In DNA, the CDR3 is TGCAGGGCTAGACTTTCGGCTTCTGGGGCTTTCTTT.

This clonotype has just a few counts. The CDR3 loop reads CSVAVGANTEAFF. In DNA form, the CDR3 reads TGCAGCGTTGCGGTGGGGGCGAACACTGAAGCTTTCTTT. The genes are TRBV29-1 and TRBJ1-1; tentative D call: TRBD1 (6 bases). Germline V gene lookup returns CDR1 SQVTM and CDR2 ANQGSEA. The CDR3 has 13 residues. The V gene lost 4 bases and the J gene lost 1 base, with 10 bases spanning the gap. Variable domain in full (rest from reference TRBV29-1 and TRBJ1-1): SAVISQKPSRDICQRGTSLTIQCQVDSQVTMMFWYRQQPGQSLTLIATANQGSEATYESGFVIDKFPISRPNLTFSTLTVSNMSPEDSSIYLCSVAVGANTEAFFGQGTRLTVV.

This clonotype was detected only a few times. The chain employs TRBV29-1 and TRBJ2-7; D may be TRBD2 (5 bases). The ends were cut back, 4 bases at V and 6 bases at J, with 10 bases in the middle. Germline V gene data show CDR1 as SQVTM and CDR2 as ANQGSEA. This CDR3 is 11 amino acids long. CDR3 sequence: CSVGEGGEQYF. The DNA for the CDR3 is TGCAGCGTTGGTGAGGGTGGCGAGCAGTACTTC.

The chain employs TRBV29-1 and TRBJ2-2; perhaps TRBD1 as D (6 bases). The CDR3 totals 14 residues. V lost 5 bases and J 0 bases, leaving 10 bases between the germline ends. Germline V gene lookup returns CDR1 SQVTM and CDR2 ANQGSEA. DNA of the CDR3: TGCAGCGTTTATGGGACAACGAACACCGGGGAGCTGTTTTTT. The encoded protein is CSVYGTTNTGELFF.

About this clonotype itself: A much larger clone differs by one base, so this may be a read error. The chain joins TRBV4-1 to TRBJ2-4; D unresolved. Germline lookup yields CDR1 MGHRA and CDR2 YSYEKL. V was clipped by 4 bases and J by 0 bases, with 22 bases between them. This CDR3 has 19 residues. CDR3 sequence (DNA): TGCGCCAGCAGCCGAGGTGCCGTCCCTGGGAAACTAGCCAAAAACATTCAGTACTTC. Translating gives CASSRGAVPGKLAKNIQYF.

This chain uses TRBV20-1 with TRBJ2-3; either TRBD1 or TRBD2 may supply D (5 bases each). Between the trimmed V and J ends, which lost 6 bases and 3 bases, there was a span of 16 bases. The germline V gene has CDR1 DFQATT and CDR2 SNEGSKA (reference sequence). This CDR3 has 14 residues. The CDR3: CSAPGTLGTDTQYF. Here the CDR3 DNA reads TGCAGTGCACCTGGGACGCTAGGTACAGATACGCAGTATTTT.

This clonotype came up a few times. The gene calls are TRBV7-9 and TRBJ2-2; possibly TRBD1 for D (6 bases). V was cut by 5 bases and J by 2 bases, with 21 bases left in between. The CDR3 has 18 amino acids. The germline gives CDR1 SEHNR, CDR2 FQNEAQ (reference sequence). CDR3 sequence: CASSNIHLAGVNTGELFF. As DNA, the CDR3 is TGTGCCAGCAGCAATATCCACCTTGCAGGGGTTAACACCGGGGAGCTGTTTTTT.